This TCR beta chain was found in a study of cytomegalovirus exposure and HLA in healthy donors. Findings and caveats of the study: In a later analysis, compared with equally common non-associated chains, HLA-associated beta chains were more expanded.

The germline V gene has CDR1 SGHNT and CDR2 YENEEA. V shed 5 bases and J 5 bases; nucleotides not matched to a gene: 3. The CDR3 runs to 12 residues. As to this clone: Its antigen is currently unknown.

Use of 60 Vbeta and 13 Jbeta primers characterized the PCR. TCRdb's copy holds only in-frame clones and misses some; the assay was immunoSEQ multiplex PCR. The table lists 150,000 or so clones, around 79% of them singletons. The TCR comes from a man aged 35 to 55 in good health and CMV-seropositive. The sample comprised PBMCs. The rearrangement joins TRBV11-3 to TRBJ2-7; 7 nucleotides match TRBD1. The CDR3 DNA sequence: TGTGCCAGCAGCGCTAGGGGGCACGAGCAGTACTTC. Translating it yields CASSARGHEQYF. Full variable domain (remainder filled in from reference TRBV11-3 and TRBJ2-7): EAGVVQSPRYKIIEKKQPVAFWCNPISGHNTLYWYLQNLGQGPELLIRYENEEAVDDSQLPKDRFSAERLKGVDSTLKIQPAELGDSAVYLCASSARGHEQYFGPGTRLTVT.